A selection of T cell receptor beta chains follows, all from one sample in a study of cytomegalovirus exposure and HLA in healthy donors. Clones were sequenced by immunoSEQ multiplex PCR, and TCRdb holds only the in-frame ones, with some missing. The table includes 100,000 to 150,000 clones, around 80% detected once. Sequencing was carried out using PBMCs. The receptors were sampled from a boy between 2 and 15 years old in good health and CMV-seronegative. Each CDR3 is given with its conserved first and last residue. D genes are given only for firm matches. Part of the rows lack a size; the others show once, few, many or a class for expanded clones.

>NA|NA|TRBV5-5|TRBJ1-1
CASSPVRHSNTEAFF
TGTGCCAGCAGCCCCGTCAGGCATTCGAACACTGAAGCTTTCTTT
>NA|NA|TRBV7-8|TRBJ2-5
CASSERPGLPGETQYF
TGTGCCAGCAGCGAGAGACCGGGACTCCCAGGAGAGACCCAGTACTTC
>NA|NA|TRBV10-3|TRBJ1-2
CAISSLLWQDYGYTF
TGTGCCATCAGCTCACTCTTGTGGCAGGACTATGGCTACACCTTC
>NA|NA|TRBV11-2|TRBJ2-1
CASSLLPNEQFF
TGTGCCAGCAGCCTCCTCCCCAATGAGCAGTTCTTC
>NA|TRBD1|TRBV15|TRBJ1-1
CATSRGDSPSRNTEAFF
TGTGCCACCAGCAGAGGGGACAGCCCGAGTCGAAACACTGAAGCTTTCTTT
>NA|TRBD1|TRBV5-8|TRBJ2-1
CASSPGTGAYNEQFF
TGTGCCAGCAGCCCCGGGACAGGGGCCTACAATGAGCAGTTCTTC
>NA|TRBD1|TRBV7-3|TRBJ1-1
CASSSRGAEAFF
TGTGCCAGCAGCTCCAGGGGGGCCGAAGCTTTCTTT
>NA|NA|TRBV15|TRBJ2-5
CATSSGQVLWTQYF
TGTGCCACCAGCAGCGGCCAGGTATTATGGACCCAGTACTTC
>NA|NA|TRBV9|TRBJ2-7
CASSDSTAFGGQYF
TGTGCCAGCAGCGACAGTACCGCCTTTGGTGGGCAGTACTTC
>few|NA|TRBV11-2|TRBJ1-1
CASSIERGWQTEAFF
TGTGCCAGCAGTATTGAACGGGGGTGGCAAACTGAAGCTTTCTTT
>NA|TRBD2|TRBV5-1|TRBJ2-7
CASSLYGEGDEQYF
TGCGCCAGCAGCTTGTACGGGGAGGGTGACGAGCAGTACTTC
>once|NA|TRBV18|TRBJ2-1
CASSPTYMVDEQFF
TGTGCCAGCTCACCCACCTATATGGTGGATGAGCAGTTCTTC
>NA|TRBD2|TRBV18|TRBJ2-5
CASSPNSGGEETQYF
TGTGCCAGCTCACCAAATAGCGGGGGCGAAGAGACCCAGTACTTC
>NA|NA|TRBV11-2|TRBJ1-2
CASSSMRWPRRGYTF
TGTGCCAGCAGCTCCATGCGTTGGCCTCGGCGGGGCTACACCTTC
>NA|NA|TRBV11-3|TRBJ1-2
CASSYVNGYGYTF
TGTGCCAGCAGCTACGTGAACGGTTACGGCTACACCTTC
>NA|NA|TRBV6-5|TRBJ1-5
CASSYTGNSQPQHF
TGTGCCAGCAGCTATACAGGGAACAGTCAGCCCCAGCATTTT
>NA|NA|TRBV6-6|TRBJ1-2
CASSYNPGDYGYTF
TGTGCCAGCAGTTACAACCCGGGGGACTATGGCTACACCTTC
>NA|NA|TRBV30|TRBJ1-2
CAWSRGGIYGYTF
TGTGCCTGGAGCCGTGGGGGGATCTATGGCTACACCTTC
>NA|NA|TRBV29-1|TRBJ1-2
CSVEQDSNYGYTF
TGCAGCGTTGAACAGGACTCTAACTATGGCTACACCTTC
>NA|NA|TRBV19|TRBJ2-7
CASSIDQGLEQYF
TGTGCCAGTAGTATAGATCAGGGGCTCGAGCAGTACTTC
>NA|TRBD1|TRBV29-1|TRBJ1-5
CSVSQGNQPQHF
TGCAGCGTTTCACAGGGGAACCAGCCCCAGCATTTT
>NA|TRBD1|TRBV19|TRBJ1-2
CASSITWDRANYGYTF
TGTGCCAGTAGTATCACATGGGACAGGGCTAACTATGGCTACACCTTC
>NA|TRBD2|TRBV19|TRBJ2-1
CASSFVLPTLAGEDEQFF
TGTGCCAGTAGTTTTGTACTTCCGACTCTAGCGGGAGAGGATGAGCAGTTCTTC
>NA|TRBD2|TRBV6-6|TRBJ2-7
CASSAFSGGANEQYF
TGTGCCAGCAGTGCGTTTAGCGGGGGGGCGAACGAGCAGTACTTC
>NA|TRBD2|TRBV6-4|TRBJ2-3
CASSVAGDGTDTQYF
TGTGCCAGCAGTGTTGCGGGAGATGGAACAGATACGCAGTATTTT
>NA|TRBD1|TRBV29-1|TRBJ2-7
CSVGQGANEQYF
TGCAGCGTTGGTCAGGGGGCGAATGAGCAGTACTTC
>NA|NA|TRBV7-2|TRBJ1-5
CASSLTRNSNQPQHF
TGTGCCAGCAGCTTAACCAGAAATAGCAATCAGCCCCAGCATTTT
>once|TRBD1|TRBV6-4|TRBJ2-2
CASSDGTGAGELFF
TGTGCCAGCAGTGACGGGACAGGGGCCGGGGAGCTGTTTTTT
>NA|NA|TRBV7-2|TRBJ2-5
CASSLPPRVEETQYF
TGTGCCAGCAGCTTACCCCCTCGAGTTGAAGAGACCCAGTACTTC
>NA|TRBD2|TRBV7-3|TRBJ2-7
CASSLSGGQNYEQYF
TGTGCCAGCAGCTTAAGCGGGGGGCAAAACTACGAGCAGTACTTC
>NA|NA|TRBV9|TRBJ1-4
CASSSPGAGEKLFF
TGTGCCAGCAGCTCACCAGGGGCAGGTGAAAAACTGTTTTTT
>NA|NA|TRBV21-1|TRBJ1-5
CASSKGKEVGNQPQHF
TGTGCCAGCAGCAAAGGGAAGGAGGTTGGCAATCAGCCCCAGCATTTT
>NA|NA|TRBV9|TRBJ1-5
CASSVEGKNYQPQHF
TGTGCCAGCAGCGTAGAGGGGAAGAATTATCAGCCCCAGCATTTT
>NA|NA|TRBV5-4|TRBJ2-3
CASSLQGSDTQYF
TGTGCCAGCAGCTTACAGGGATCCGATACGCAGTATTTT